This TCR beta chain originates from a study of T cell responses to AZD1222 COVID-19 vaccine. Whole-study findings and limits: The peak T cell response came first, and repertoires were sampled only after it.

A remark on this clone: What it binds is unknown.

Some clones are missing from TCRdb's copy, which holds only in-frame ones; the method was immunoSEQ multiplex PCR. The repertoire has about 150,000 clones, 90% of them found once; the top ten carry about 20%. This CDR3 spans 13 amino acids. CDR1 is LNHDA, CDR2 SQIVND, per germline (reference sequence). Trimming removed 3 bases from V and 6 bases from J, with 9 bases in between. This receptor was identified in an adult in good health. The chain links TRBV19 to TRBJ1-5; D may be TRBD1 (5 bases). The sequences come from peripheral blood, collected on day 0 of AZD1222 vaccination. The CDR3 region is CASSMGGSQPQHF. CDR3 sequence (DNA): TGTGCCAGTAGTATGGGGGGAAGTCAGCCCCAGCATTTT.